This TCR beta chain was captured by sequencing in a study of cytomegalovirus exposure and HLA in healthy donors. Study outcomes and limitations: According to reports, the classifier identified cytomegalovirus status with high specificity and sensitivity.

Primers included in the PCR were 60 Vbeta and 13 Jbeta primers. Clones were read by immunoSEQ multiplex PCR, and TCRdb kept only the in-frame ones, dropping some. The table lists around 140,000 clones, more than 75% of them singletons. Of note for this clone: Its cognate antigen is unknown.

Healthy bone marrow donors made up the donor group. The specimen sequenced was PBMCs. The TCR originated in a male donor in good health and CMV-seronegative.

The CDR3 nucleotides are TGTGCCAGCAGCTTGGCGGGGACAGCAAAAAACATTCAGTACTTC. Its translation is CASSLAGTAKNIQYF. The J gene is TRBJ2-4, the V gene TRBV5-4; TRBD1 matches at 7 bases. Germline assignment: CDR1 SGHNT and CDR2 YYREEE (reference sequence). This CDR3 has 15 residues. The V and J ends lost 0 bases and 4 bases, in that order; junction bases with no gene match: 4.